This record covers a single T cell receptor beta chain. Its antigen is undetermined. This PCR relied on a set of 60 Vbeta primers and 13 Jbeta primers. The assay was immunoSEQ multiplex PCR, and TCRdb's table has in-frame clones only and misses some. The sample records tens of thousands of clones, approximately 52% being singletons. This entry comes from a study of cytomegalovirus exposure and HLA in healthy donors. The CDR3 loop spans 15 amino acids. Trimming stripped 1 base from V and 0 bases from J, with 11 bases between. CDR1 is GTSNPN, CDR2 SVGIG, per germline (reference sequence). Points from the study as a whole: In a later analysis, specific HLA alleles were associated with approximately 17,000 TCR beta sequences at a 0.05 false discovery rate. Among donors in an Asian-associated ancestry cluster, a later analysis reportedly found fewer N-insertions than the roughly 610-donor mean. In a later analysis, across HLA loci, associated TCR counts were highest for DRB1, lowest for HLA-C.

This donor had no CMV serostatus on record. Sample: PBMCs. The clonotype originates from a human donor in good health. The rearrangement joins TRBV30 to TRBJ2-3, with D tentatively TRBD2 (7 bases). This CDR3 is CAWSGEGGSTDTQYF. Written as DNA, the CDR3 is TGTGCCTGGAGTGGGGAGGGGGGAAGCACAGATACGCAGTATTTT.